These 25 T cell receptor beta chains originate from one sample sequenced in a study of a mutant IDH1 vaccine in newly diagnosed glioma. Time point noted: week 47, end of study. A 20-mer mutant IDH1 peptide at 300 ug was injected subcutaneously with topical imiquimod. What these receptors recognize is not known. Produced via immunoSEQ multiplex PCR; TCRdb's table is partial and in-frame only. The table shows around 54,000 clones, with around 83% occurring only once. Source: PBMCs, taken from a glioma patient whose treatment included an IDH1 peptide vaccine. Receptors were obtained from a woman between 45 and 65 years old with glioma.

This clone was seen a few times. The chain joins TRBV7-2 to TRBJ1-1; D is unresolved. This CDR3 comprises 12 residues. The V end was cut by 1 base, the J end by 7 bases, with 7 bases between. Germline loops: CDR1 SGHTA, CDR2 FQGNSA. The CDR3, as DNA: TGTGCCAGCAGCTTAGGGGCGGGTGAAGCTTTCTTT. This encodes CASSLGAGEAFF.

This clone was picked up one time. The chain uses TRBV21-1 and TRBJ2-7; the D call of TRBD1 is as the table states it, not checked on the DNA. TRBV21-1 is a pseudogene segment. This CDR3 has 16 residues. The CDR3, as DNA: TGTGCCAGCAGCTTTCTCACCCAGGGGAGCTTAGGGGAGCAGTACTTC. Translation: CASSFLTQGSLGEQYF.

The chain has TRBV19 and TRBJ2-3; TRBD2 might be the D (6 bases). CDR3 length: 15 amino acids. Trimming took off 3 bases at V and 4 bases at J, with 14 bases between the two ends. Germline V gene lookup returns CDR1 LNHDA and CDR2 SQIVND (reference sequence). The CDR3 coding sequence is TGTGCCAGTAGTATTCTTGACGGGGGACCAGATACGCAGTATTTT. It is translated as CASSILDGGPDTQYF.

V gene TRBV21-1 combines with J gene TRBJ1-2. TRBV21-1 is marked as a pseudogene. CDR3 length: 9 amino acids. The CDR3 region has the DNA TGTGCCAGCAGTCTCCCTCGCACCTTC. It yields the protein CASSLPRTF.

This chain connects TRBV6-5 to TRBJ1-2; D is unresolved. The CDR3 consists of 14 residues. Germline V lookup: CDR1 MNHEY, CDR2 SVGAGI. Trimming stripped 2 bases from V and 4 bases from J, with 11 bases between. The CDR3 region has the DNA TGTGCCAGCAGTTACAGGGAGGGCCGCTATGGCTACACCTTC. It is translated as CASSYREGRYGYTF.

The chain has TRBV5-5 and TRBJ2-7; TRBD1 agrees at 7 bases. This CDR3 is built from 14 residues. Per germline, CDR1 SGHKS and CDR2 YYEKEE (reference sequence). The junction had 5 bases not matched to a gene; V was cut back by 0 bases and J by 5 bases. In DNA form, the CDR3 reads TGTGCCAGCAGCTTGGGACAGGGTAGCCACGAGCAGTACTTC. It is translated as CASSLGQGSHEQYF.

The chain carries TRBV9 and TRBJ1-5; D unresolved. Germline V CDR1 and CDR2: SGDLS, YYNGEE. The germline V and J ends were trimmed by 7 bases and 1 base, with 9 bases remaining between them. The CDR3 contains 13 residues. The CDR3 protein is CASAIGSNQPQHF. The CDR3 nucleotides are TGTGCCAGCGCTATAGGGAGCAATCAGCCCCAGCATTTT.

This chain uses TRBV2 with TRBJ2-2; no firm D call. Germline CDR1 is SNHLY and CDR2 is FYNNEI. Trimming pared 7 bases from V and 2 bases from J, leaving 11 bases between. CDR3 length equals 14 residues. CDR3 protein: CASTSGSNTGELFF. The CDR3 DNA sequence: TGTGCCAGCACCTCGGGCTCAAACACCGGGGAGCTGTTTTTT.

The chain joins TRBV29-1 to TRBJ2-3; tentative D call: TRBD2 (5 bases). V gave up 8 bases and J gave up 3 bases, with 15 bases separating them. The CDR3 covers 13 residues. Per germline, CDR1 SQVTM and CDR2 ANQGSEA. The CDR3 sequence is CSPRLERTDTQYF. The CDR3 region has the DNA TGCAGCCCGCGTTTGGAGCGGACAGATACGCAGTATTTT.

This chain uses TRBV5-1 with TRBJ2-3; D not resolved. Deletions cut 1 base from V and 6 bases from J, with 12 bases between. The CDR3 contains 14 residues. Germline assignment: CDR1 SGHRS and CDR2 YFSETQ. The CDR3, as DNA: TGCGCCAGCAGCTTGCAACAGAATCTGGATACGCAGTATTTT. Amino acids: CASSLQQNLDTQYF.

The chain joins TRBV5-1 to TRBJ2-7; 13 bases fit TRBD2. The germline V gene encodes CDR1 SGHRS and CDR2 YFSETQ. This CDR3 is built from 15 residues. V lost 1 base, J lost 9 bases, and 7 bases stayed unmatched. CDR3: CASSLSGLAGDSQYF. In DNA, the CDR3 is TGCGCCAGCAGCTTGTCCGGACTAGCGGGGGACTCGCAGTACTTC.

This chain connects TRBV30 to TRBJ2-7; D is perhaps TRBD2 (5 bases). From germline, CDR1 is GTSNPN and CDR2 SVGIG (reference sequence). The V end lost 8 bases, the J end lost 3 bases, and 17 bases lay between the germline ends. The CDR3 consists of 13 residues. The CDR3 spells CAGRERAGYEQYF. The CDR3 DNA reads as TGTGCCGGGCGCGAGAGGGCGGGCTACGAGCAGTACTTC.

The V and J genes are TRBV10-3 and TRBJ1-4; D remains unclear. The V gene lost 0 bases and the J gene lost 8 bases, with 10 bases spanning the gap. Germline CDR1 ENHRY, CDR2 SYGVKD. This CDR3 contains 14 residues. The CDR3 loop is CAISESTGSEKLFF. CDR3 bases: TGTGCCATCAGTGAGTCAACCGGGTCGGAAAAACTGTTTTTT.

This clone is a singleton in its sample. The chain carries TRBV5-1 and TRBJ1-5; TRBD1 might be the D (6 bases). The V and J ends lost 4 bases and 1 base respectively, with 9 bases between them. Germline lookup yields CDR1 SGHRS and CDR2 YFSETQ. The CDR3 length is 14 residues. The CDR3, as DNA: TGCGCCAGCAGCGCAGGGGAAAGCAATCAGCCCCAGCATTTT. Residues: CASSAGESNQPQHF.

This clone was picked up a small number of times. CDR3 sequence reads: CASSLTDSGNTIYF. The CDR3 bases are TGTGCCAGCAGTCTAACAGACTCTGGAAACACCATATATTTT. This chain links TRBV6-6 with TRBJ1-3; D is unclear. In germline, CDR1 is MNHNY, CDR2 SVGAGI (reference sequence). V lost 5 bases and J lost 0, with 8 bases in between. The CDR3 spans 14 residues.

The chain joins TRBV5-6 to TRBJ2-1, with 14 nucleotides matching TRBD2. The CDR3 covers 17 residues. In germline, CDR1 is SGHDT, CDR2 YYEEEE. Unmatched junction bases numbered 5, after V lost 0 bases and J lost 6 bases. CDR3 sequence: CASSLDRLAGGGNEQFF. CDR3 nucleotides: TGTGCCAGCAGCTTGGACCGACTAGCGGGGGGGGGCAATGAGCAGTTCTTC.

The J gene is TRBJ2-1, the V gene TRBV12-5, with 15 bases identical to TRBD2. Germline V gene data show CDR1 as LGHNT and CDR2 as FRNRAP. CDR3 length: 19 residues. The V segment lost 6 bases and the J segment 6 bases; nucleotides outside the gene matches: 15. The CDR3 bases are TGTGCTAGTGGCCCAACCGGGACTAGCGGGGGGTTGGGTAGCAATGAGCAGTTCTTC. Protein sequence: CASGPTGTSGGLGSNEQFF.

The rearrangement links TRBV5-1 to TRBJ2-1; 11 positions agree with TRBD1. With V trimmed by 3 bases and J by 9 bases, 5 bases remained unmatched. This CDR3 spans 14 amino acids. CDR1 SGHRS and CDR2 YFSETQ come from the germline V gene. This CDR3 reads CASSSGTGGGEQFF. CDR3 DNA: TGCGCCAGCAGCTCCGGGACAGGGGGTGGTGAGCAGTTCTTC.

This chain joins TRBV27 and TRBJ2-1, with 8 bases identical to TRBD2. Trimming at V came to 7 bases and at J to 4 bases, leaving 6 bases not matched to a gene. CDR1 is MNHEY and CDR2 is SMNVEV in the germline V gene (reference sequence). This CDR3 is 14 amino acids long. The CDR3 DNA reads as TGTGCCAGCATTTCGGGGGGGGTTTACAATGAGCAGTTCTTC. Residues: CASISGGVYNEQFF.

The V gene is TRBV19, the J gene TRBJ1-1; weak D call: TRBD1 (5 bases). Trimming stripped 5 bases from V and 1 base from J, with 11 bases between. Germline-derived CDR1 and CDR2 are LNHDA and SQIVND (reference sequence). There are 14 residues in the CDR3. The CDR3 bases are TGTGCCAGTAGTTCGGGACGGACGAACACTGAAGCTTTCTTT. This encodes CASSSGRTNTEAFF.

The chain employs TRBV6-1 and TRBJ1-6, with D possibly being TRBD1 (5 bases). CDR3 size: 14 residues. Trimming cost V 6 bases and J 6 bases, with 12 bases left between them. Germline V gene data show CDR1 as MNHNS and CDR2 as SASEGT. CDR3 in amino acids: CASSVGGSNSPLHF. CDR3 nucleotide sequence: TGTGCCAGCAGCGTTGGGGGGTCTAATTCACCCCTCCACTTT.

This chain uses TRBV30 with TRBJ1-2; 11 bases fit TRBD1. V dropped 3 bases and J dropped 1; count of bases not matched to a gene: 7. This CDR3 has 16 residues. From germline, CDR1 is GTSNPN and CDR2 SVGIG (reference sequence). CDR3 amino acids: CAWRGQGAVSNYGYTF. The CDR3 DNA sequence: TGTGCCTGGAGAGGACAGGGGGCAGTGAGTAACTATGGCTACACCTTC.

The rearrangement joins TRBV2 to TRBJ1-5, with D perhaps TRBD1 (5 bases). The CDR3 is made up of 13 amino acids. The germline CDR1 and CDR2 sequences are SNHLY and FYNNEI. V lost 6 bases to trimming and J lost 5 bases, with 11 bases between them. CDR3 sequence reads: CASRSRGDQPQHF. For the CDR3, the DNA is TGTGCCAGCAGGTCGCGGGGCGATCAGCCCCAGCATTTT.

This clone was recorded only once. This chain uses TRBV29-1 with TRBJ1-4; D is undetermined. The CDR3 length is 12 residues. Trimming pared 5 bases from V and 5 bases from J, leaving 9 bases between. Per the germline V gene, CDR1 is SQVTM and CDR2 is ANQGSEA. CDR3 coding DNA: TGCAGCGTTTTTGGGCTCAATGAAAAACTGTTTTTT. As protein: CSVFGLNEKLFF. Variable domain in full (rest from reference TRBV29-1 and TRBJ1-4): SAVISQKPSRDICQRGTSLTIQCQVDSQVTMMFWYRQQPGQSLTLIATANQGSEATYESGFVIDKFPISRPNLTFSTLTVSNMSPEDSSIYLCSVFGLNEKLFFGSGTQLSVL.

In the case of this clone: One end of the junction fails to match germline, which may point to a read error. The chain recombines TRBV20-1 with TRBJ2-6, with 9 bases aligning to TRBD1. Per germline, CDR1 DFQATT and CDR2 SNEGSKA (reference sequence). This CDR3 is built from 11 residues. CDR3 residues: CSARTGGGLAF. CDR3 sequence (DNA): TGCAGTGCTAGAACAGGGGGCGGTTTGGCTTTC.